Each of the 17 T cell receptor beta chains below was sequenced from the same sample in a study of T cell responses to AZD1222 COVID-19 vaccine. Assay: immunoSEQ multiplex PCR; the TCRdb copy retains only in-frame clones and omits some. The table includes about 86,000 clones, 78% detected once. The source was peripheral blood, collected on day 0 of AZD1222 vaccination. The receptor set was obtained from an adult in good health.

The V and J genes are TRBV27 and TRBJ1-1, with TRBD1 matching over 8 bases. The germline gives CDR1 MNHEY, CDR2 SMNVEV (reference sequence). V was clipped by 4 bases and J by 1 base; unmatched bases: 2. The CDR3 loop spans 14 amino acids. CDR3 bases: TGTGCCAGCAGTTACGGACAGGGGAACACTGAAGCTTTCTTT. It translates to CASSYGQGNTEAFF.

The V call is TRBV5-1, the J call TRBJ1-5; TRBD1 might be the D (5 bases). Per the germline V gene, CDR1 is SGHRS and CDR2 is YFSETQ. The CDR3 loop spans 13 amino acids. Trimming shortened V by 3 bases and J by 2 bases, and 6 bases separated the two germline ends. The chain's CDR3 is CASSSQGNQPQHF. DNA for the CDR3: TGCGCCAGCAGCTCACAGGGCAATCAGCCCCAGCATTTT.

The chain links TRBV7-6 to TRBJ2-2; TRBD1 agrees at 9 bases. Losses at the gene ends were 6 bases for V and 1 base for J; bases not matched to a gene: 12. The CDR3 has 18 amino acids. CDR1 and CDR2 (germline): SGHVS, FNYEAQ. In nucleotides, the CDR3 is TGTGCCAGCAGTCGATTTCAGGCGGGACAGGGGAACACCGGGGAGCTGTTTTTT. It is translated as CASSRFQAGQGNTGELFF.

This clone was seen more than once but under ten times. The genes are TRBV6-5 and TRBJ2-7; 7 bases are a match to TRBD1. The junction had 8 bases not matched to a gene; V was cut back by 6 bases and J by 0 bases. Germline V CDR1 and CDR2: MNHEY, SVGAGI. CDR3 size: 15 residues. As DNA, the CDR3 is TGTGCCAGCAGGTTTCTAGCAGGGGGCTCCTACGAGCAGTACTTC. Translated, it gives CASRFLAGGSYEQYF.

The chain's CDR3 is CASSFKPKNEQFF. The CDR3 region has the DNA TGTGCCAGCAGTTTCAAACCTAAAAATGAGCAGTTCTTC. The chain combines TRBV6-7 with TRBJ2-1; D gene unclear. TRBV6-7 is noted as an ORF with a role that remains uncertain. The CDR3 runs to 13 residues. Trimming left V 4 bases short and J 7 bases short, with 11 bases between.

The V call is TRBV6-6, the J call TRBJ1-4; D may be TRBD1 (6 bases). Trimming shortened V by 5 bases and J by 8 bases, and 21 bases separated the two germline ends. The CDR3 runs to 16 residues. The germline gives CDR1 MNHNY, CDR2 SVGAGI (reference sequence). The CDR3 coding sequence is TGTGCCAGCAGTATCGGGGCGGGGGGCCTAGGGGAAAAACTGTTTTTT. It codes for CASSIGAGGLGEKLFF.

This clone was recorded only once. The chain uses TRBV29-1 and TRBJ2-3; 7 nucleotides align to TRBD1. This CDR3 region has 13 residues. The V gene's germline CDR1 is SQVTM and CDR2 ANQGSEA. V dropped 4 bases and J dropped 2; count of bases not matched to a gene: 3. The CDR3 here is CSVGQGVTDTQYF. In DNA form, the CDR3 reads TGCAGCGTTGGACAGGGAGTCACAGATACGCAGTATTTT.

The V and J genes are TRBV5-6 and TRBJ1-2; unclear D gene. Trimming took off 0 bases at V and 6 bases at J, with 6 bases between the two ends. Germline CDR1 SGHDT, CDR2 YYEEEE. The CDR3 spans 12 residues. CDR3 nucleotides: TGTGCCAGCAGCTTGGGGGGAAATGGCTACACCTTC. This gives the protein CASSLGGNGYTF.

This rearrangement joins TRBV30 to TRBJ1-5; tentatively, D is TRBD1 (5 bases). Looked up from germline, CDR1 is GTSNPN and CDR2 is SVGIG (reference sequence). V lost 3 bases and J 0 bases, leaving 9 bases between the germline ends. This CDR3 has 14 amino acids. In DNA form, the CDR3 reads TGTGCCTGGAGCCCGGACAATAGCAATCAGCCCCAGCATTTT. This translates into CAWSPDNSNQPQHF.

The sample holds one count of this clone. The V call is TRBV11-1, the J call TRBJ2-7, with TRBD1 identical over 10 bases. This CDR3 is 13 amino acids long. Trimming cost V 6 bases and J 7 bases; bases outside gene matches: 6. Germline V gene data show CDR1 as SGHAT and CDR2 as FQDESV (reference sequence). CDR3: CASRGQGSYEQYF. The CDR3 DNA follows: TGTGCCAGCAGGGGACAGGGGTCGTATGAGCAGTACTTC. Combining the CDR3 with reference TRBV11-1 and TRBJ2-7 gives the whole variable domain EAEVAQSPRYKITEKSQAVAFWCDPISGHATLYWYRQILGQGPELLVQFQDESVVDDSQLPKDRFSAERLKGVDSTLKIQPAELGDSAMYLCASRGQGSYEQYFGPGTRLTVT.

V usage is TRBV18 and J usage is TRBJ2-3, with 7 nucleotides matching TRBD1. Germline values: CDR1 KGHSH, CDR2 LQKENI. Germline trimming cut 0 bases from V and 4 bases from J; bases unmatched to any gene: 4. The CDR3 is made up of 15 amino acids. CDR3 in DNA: TGTGCCAGCTCACCACCAACAGGGGCGGCAGATACGCAGTATTTT. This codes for CASSPPTGAADTQYF.

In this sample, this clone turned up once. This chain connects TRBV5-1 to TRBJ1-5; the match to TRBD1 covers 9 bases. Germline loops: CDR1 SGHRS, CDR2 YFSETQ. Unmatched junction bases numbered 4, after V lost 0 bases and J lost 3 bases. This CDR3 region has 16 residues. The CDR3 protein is CASSLGGTGLNQPQHF. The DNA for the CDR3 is TGCGCCAGCAGCTTGGGAGGGACAGGGCTCAATCAGCCCCAGCATTTT.

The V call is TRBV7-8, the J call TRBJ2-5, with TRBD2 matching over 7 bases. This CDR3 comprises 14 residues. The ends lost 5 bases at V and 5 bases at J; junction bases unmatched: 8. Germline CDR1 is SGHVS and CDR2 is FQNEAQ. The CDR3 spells CASSLGRAQETQYF. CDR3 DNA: TGTGCCAGCAGCCTTGGGAGGGCCCAGGAGACCCAGTACTTC.

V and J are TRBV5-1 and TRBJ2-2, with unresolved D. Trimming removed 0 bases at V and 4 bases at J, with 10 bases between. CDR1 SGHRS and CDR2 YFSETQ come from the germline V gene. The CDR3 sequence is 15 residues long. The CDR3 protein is CASSLASSSTGELFF. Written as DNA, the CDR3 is TGCGCCAGCAGCTTGGCATCTTCTTCCACCGGGGAGCTGTTTTTT.

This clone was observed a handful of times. CDR3 nucleotides: TGTGCCAGCACGTGGCCAGGGGACACTGAAGCTTTCTTT. Translated: CASTWPGDTEAFF. V is TRBV6-6 and J is TRBJ1-1, with a tentative D call TRBD1 (6 bases). V gave up 7 bases and J gave up 3 bases, with 12 bases separating them. The CDR3 sequence is 13 residues long. CDR1 is MNHNY and CDR2 is SVGAGI in the germline V gene (reference sequence).

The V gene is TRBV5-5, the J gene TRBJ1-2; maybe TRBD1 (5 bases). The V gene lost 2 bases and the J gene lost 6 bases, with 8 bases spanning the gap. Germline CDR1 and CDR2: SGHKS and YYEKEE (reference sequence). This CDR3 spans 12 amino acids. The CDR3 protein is CASSFRENGYTF. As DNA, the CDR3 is TGTGCCAGCAGCTTCAGGGAAAATGGCTACACCTTC.

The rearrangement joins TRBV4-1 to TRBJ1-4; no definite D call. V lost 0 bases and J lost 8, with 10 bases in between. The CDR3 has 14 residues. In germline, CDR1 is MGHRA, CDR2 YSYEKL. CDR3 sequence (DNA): TGCGCCAGCAGCCAAGATGGCCTGGGGGAAAAACTGTTTTTT. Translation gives CASSQDGLGEKLFF.